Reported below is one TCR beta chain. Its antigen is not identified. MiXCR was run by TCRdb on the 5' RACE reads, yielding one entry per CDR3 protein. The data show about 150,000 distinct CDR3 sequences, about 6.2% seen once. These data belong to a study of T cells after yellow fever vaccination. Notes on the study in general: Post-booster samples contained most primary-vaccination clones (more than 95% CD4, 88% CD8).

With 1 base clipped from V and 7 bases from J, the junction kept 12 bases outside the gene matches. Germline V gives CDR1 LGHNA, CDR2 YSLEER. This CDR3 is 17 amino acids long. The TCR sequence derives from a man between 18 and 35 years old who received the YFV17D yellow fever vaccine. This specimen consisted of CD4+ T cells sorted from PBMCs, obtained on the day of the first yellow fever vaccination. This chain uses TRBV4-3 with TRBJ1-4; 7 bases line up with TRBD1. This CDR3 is CASSQGDSVLTSEKLFF. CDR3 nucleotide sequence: TGCGCCAGCAGCCAAGGGGACAGTGTACTCACGAGTGAAAAACTGTTTTTT.